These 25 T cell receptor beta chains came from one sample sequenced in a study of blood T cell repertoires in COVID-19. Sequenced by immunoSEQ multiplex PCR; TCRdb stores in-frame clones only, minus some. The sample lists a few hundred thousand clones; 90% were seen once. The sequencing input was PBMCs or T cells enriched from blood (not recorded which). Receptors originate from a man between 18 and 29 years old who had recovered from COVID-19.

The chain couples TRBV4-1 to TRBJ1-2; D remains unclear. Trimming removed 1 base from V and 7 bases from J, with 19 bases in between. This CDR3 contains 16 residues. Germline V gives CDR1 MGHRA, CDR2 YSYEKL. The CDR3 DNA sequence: TGCGCCAGCAGCCAAGGGGAGCAGATGAGTTGGGGTGGCTACACCTTC. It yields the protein CASSQGEQMSWGGYTF.

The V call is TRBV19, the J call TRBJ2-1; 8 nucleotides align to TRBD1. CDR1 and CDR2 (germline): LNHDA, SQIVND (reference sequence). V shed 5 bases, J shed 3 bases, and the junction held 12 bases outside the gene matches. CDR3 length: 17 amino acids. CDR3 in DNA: TGTGCCAGTAGTCCGCCCCCCCAGGGGGCCGTCTACAATGAGCAGTTCTTC. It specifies CASSPPPQGAVYNEQFF.

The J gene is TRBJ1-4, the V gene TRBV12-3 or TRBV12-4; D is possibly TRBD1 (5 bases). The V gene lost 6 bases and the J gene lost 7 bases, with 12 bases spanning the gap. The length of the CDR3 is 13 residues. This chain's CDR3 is CASRAGGTEKLFF. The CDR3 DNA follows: TGTGCCAGCAGGGCCGGCGGGACTGAAAAACTGTTTTTT.

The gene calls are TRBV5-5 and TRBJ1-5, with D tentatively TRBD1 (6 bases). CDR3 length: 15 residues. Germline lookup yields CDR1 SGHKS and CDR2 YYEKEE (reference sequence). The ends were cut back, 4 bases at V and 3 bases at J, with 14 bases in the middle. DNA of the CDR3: TGTGCCAGCAGCAGACTTACAGGGACCAATCAGCCCCAGCATTTT. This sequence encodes CASSRLTGTNQPQHF.

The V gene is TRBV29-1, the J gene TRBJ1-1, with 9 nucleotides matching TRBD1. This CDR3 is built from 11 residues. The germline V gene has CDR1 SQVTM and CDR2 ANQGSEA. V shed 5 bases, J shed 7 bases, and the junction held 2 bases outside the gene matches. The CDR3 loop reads CSVHRGREAFF. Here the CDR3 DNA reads TGCAGCGTTCACAGGGGGCGTGAAGCTTTCTTT.

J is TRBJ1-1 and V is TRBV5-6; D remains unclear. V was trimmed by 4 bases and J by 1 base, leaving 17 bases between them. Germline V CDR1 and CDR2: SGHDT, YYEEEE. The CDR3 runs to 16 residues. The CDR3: CASSPRSPGPNTEAFF. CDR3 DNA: TGTGCCAGCAGCCCCCGCAGTCCAGGCCCGAACACTGAAGCTTTCTTT.

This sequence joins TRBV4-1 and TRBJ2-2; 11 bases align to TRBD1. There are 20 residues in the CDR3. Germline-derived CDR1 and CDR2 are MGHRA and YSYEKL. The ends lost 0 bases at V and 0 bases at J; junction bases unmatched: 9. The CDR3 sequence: CASSQEPGTGGFTNTGELFF. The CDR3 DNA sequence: TGCGCCAGCAGCCAAGAGCCCGGGACAGGGGGATTTACGAACACCGGGGAGCTGTTTTTT.

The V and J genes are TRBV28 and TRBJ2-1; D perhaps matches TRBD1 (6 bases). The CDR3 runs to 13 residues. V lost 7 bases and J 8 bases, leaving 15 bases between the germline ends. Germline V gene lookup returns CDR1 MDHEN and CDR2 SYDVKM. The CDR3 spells CASTLSGQYEQFF. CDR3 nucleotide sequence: TGTGCCAGCACCCTCTCTGGACAGTATGAGCAGTTCTTC.

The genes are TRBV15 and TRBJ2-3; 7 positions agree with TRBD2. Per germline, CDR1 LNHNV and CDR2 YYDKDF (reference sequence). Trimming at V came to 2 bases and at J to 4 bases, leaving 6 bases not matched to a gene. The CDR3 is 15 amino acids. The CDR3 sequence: CATSRIVGRADTQYF. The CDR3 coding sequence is TGTGCCACCAGCAGAATTGTTGGGAGGGCAGATACGCAGTATTTT.

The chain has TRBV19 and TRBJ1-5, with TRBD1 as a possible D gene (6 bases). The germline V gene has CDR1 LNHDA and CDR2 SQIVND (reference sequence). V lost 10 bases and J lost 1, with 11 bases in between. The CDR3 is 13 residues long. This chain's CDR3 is CATGASSNQPQHF. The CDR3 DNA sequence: TGTGCCACAGGGGCCTCCAGCAATCAGCCCCAGCATTTT.

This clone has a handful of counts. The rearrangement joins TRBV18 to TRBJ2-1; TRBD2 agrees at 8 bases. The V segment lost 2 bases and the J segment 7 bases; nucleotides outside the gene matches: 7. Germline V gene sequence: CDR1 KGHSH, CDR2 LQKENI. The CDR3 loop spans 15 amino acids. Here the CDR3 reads CASSPGRSGSNEQFF. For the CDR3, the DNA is TGTGCCAGCTCACCAGGGCGGAGCGGGAGTAATGAGCAGTTCTTC.

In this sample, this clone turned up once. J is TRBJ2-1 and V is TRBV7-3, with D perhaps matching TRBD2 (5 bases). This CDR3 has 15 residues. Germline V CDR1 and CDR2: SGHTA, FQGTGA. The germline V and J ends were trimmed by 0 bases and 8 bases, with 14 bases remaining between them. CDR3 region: CASSLTWGVLDEQFF. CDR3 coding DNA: TGTGCCAGCAGCTTAACCTGGGGAGTCTTAGATGAGCAGTTCTTC.

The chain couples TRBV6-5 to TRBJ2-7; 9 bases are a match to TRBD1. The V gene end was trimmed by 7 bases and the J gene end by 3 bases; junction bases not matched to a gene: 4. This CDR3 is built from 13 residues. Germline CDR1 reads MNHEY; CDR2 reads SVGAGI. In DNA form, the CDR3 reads TGTGCCAGCACTTGGGACAGGGTCTACGAGCAGTACTTC. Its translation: CASTWDRVYEQYF.

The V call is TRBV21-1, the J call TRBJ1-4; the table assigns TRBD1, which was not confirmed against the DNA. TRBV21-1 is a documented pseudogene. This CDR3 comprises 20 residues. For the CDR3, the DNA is TGTGCCAGCAGCAAAGTAGGGCGGGACAGGGGAAATGCAACTAATGAAAAACTGTTTTTT. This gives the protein CASSKVGRDRGNATNEKLFF.

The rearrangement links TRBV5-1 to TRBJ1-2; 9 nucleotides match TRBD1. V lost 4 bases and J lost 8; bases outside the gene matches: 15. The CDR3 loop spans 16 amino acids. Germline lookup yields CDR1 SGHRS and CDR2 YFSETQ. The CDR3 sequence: CASSLRGTGGDRGYTF. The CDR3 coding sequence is TGCGCCAGCAGCCTGCGAGGAACAGGGGGCGATCGGGGCTACACCTTC.

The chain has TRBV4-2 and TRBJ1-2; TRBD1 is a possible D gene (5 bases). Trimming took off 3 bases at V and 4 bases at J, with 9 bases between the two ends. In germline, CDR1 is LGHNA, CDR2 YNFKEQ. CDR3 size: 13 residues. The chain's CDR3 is CASSQDKGYGYTF. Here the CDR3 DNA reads TGTGCCAGCAGCCAGGACAAAGGCTATGGCTACACCTTC.

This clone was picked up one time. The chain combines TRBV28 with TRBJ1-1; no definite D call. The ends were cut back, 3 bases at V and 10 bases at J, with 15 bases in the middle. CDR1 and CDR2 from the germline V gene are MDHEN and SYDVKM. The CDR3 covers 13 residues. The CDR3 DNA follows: TGTGCCAGCAGTTTGATAGAGGTCTCTACAGCTTTCTTT. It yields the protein CASSLIEVSTAFF.

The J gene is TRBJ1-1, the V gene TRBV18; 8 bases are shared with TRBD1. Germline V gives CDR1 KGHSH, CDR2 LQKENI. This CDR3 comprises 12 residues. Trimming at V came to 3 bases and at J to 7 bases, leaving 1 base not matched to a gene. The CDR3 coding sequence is TGTGCCAGCTCACCGGACAGGGTTGAAGCTTTCTTT. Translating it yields CASSPDRVEAFF. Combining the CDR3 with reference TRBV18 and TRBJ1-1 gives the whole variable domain NAGVMQNPRHLVRRRGQEARLRCSPMKGHSHVYWYRQLPEEGLKFMVYLQKENIIDESGMPKERFSAEFPKEGPSILRIQQVVRGDSAAYFCASSPDRVEAFFGQGTRLTVV.

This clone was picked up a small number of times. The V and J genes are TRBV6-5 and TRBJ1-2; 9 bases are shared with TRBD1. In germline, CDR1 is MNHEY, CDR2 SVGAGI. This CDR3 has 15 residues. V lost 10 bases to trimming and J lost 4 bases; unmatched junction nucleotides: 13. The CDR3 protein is CATSTGDRGAYGYTF. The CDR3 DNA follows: TGTGCCACATCTACCGGAGACAGGGGGGCCTATGGCTACACCTTC.

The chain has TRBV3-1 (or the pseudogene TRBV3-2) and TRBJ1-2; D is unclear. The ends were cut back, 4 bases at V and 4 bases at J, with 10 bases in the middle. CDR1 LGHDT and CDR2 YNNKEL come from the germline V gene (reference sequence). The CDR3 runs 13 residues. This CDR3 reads CASSPRAAYGYTF. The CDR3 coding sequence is TGTGCCAGCAGCCCACGAGCGGCCTATGGCTACACCTTC.

CDR3: CASSSDRVEQPQHF. The CDR3 coding sequence is TGTGCCAGCAGCTCGGACAGGGTAGAACAGCCCCAGCATTTT. The chain has TRBV7-9 and TRBJ1-5; 8 nucleotides align to TRBD1. The germline gives CDR1 SEHNR, CDR2 FQNEAQ (reference sequence). The CDR3 is made up of 14 amino acids. Trimming at V came to 4 bases and at J to 7 bases, leaving 6 bases not matched to a gene.

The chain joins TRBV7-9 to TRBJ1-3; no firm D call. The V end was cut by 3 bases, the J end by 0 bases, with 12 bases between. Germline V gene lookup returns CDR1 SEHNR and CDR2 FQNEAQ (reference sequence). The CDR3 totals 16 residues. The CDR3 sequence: CASSFHRETSGNTIYF. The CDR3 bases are TGTGCCAGCAGCTTCCACCGGGAAACCTCTGGAAACACCATATATTTT.

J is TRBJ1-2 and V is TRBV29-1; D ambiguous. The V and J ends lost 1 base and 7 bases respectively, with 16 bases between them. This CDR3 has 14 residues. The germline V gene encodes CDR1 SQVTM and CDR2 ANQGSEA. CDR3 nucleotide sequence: TGCAGCGTTGAAGTGGGCAGCTCCATAGGTGGCTACACCTTC. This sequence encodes CSVEVGSSIGGYTF.

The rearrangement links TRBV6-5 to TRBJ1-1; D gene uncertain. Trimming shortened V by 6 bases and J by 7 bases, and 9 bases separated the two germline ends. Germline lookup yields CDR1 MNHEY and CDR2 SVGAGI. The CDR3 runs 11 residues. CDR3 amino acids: CASRGEGEAFF. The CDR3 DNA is TGTGCCAGCAGGGGAGAGGGTGAAGCTTTCTTT.

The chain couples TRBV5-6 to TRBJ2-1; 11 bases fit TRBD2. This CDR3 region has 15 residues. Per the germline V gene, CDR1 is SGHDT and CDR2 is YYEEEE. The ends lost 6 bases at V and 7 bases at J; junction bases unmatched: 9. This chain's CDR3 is CASNTGTSGRNEQFF. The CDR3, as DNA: TGTGCCAGCAATACCGGGACTAGCGGAAGAAATGAGCAGTTCTTC.